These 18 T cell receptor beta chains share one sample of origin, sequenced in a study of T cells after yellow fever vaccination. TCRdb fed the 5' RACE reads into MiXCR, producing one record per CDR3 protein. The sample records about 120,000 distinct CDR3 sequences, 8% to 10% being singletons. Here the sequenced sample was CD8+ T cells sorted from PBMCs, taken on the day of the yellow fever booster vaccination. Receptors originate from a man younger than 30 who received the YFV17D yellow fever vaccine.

DNA for the CDR3: TGTGCCAGCAGCCTCGACAGAACCTCCCTAGGCGATGAGCAGTTCTTC. This translates into CASSLDRTSLGDEQFF. The rearrangement uses TRBV6-2 or TRBV6-3 and TRBJ2-1; a possible D gene is TRBD1 (5 bases). This CDR3 has 16 amino acids. CDR1 MNHEY and CDR2 SVGEGT come from the germline V gene. Trimming removed 6 bases from V and 8 bases from J, with 23 bases in between.

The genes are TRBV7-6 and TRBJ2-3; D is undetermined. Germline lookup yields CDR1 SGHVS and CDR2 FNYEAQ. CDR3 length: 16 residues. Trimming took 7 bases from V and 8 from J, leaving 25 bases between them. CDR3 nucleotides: TGTGCCAGCAACCCACTGGACGGACCCTCCCCCGGTACGCAGTATTTT. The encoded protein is CASNPLDGPSPGTQYF.

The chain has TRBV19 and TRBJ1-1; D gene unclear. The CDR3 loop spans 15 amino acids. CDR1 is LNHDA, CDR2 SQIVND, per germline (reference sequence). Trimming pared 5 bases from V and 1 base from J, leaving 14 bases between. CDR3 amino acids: CASSFLGFSNTEAFF. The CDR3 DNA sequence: TGTGCCAGTAGTTTTCTCGGTTTTTCGAACACTGAAGCTTTCTTT.

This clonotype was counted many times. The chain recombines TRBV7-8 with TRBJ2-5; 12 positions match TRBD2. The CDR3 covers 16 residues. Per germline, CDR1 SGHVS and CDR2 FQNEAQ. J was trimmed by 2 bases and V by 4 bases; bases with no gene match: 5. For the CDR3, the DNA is TGTGCCAGCAGCTACCGACTAGCGGGGGAACAAGAGACCCAGTACTTC. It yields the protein CASSYRLAGEQETQYF.

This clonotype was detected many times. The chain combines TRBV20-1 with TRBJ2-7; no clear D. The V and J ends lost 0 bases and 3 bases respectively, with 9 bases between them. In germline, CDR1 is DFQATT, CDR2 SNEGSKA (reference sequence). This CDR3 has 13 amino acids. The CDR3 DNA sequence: TGCAGTGCTAGAGATCCTCCGAGCTACGAGCAGTACTTC. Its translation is CSARDPPSYEQYF.

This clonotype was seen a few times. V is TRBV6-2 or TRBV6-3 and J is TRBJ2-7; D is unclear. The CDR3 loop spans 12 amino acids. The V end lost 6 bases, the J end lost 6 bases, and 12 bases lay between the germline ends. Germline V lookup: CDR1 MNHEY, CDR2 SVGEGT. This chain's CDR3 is CASSRGWVEQYF. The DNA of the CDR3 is TGTGCCAGCAGCCGTGGGTGGGTCGAGCAGTACTTC.

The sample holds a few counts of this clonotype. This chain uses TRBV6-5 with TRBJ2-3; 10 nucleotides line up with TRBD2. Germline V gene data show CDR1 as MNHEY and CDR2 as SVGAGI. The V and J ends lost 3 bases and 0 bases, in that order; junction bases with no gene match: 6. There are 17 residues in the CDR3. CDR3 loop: CASSYSTSGDSTDTQYF. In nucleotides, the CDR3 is TGTGCCAGCAGTTATTCCACTAGCGGGGATAGCACAGATACGCAGTATTTT.

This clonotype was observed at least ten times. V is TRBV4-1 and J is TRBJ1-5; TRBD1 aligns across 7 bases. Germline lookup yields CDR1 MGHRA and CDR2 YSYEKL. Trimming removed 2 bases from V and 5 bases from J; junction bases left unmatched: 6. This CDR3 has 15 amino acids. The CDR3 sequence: CASSQMGGGDQPQHF. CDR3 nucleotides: TGCGCCAGCAGCCAAATGGGAGGGGGCGATCAGCCCCAGCATTTT.

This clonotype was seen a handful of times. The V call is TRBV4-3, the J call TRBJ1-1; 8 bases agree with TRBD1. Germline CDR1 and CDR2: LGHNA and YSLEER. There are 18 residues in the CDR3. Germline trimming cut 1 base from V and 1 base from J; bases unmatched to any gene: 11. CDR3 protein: CASSQAIYSGGTNTEAFF. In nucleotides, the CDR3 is TGCGCCAGCAGCCAAGCGATTTATTCAGGGGGCACGAACACTGAAGCTTTCTTT.

The CDR3 region is CASRLDSEAFF. The CDR3, as DNA: TGTGCCAGCAGACTAGACAGTGAAGCTTTCTTT. V is TRBV12-3 or TRBV12-4 and J is TRBJ1-1; TRBD1 might be the D (5 bases). CDR3 length: 11 residues. V lost 6 bases and J 7 bases, leaving 9 bases between the germline ends.

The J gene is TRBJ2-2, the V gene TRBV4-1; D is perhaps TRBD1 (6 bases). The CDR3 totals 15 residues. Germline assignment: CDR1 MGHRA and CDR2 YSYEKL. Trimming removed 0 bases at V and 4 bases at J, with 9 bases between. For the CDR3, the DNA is TGCGCCAGCAGCCAAGAATTGACAGGCACCGGGGAGCTGTTTTTT. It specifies CASSQELTGTGELFF.

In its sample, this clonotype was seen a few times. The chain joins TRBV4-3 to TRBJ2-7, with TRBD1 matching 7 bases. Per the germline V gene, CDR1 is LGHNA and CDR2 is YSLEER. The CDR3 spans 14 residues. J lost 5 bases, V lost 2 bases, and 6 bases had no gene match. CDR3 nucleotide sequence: TGCGCCAGCAGCCAAAGGGGGCTAAGTGACGAGCAGTACTTC. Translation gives CASSQRGLSDEQYF.

The CDR3 reads CASSQGPSGGPYNEQFF. The CDR3, as DNA: TGCGCCAGCAGCCAAGGCCCCTCGGGCGGTCCCTACAATGAGCAGTTCTTC. The chain carries TRBV4-3 and TRBJ2-1; D not resolved. Germline CDR1 LGHNA, CDR2 YSLEER. The CDR3 totals 17 residues. Trimming removed 1 base at V and 2 bases at J, with 15 bases between.

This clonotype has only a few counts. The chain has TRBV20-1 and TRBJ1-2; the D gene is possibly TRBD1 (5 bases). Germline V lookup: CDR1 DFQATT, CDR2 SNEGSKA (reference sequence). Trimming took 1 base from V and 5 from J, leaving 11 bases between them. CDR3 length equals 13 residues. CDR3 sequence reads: CSARGYAGYGYTF. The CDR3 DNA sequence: TGCAGTGCTAGAGGTTATGCAGGGTATGGCTACACCTTC.

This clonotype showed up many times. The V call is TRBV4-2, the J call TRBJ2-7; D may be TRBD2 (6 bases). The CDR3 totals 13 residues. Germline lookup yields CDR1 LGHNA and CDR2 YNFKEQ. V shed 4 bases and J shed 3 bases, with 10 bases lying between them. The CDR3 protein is CASSPGGVYEQYF. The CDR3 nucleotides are TGTGCCAGCAGCCCCGGAGGGGTCTACGAGCAGTACTTC.

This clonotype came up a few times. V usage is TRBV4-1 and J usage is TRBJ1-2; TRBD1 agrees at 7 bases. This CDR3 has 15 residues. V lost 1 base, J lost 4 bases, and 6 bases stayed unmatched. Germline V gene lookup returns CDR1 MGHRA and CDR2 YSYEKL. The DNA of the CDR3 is TGCGCCAGCAGCCAAGCCTCGGGACAGATCTATGGCTACACCTTC. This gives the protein CASSQASGQIYGYTF.

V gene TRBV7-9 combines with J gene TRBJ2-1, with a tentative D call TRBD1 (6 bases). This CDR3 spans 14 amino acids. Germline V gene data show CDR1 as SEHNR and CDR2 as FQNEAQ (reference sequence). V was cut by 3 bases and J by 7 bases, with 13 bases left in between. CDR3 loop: CASSLGTPLNEQFF. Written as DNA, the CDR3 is TGTGCCAGCAGCTTGGGGACACCGCTAAATGAGCAGTTCTTC.

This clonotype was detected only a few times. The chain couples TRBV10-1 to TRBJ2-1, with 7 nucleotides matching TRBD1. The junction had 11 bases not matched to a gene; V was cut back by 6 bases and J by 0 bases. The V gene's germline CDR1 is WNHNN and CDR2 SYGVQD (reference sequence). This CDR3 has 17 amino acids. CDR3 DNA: TGCGCCAGCAGCGCAAATTTACAGGGGAGCTCCTACAATGAGCAGTTCTTC. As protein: CASSANLQGSSYNEQFF.